These 16 T cell receptor beta chains were sequenced from one sample in a study of blood T cell repertoires in COVID-19. Data came from immunoSEQ multiplex PCR; TCRdb stores just in-frame clones and leaves some out. The table lists roughly 100,000 clones, about two thirds of them singletons, with around 0.92% in the top ten. Sequencing input: peripheral blood. The receptor source for this set is a human donor with acute or convalescent COVID-19. The donor label of this sample is uncertain.

This clone was seen repeatedly, ten times or more. The chain is built from TRBV24-1 and TRBJ2-2, with a possible D match to TRBD2 (5 bases). Trimming took 5 bases from V and 6 from J, leaving 18 bases between them. Per germline, CDR1 KGHDR and CDR2 SFDVKD. The CDR3 length is 16 residues. This CDR3 is CATSVLTALRAGELFF. Written as DNA, the CDR3 is TGTGCCACCAGTGTCCTTACCGCATTGAGGGCCGGGGAGCTGTTTTTT.

This chain connects TRBV6-5 to TRBJ2-2; TRBD1 matches at 7 bases. With V trimmed by 8 bases and J by 4 bases, 4 bases remained unmatched. The CDR3 runs to 13 residues. Per the germline V gene, CDR1 is MNHEY and CDR2 is SVGAGI. DNA for the CDR3: TGTGCCAGCGACAGGGTCGGCACCGGGGAGCTGTTTTTT. Its translation is CASDRVGTGELFF.

The gene calls are TRBV7-2 and TRBJ1-3; 7 nucleotides line up with TRBD1. V was pared by 0 bases and J by 3 bases, with 2 bases of the junction left unmatched. CDR1 SGHTA and CDR2 FQGNSA come from the germline V gene. This CDR3 region has 15 residues. Written as DNA, the CDR3 is TGTGCCAGCAGCTTAGCCGCAGGGGGTGGAAACACCATATATTTT. Translation: CASSLAAGGGNTIYF.

The chain recombines TRBV7-2 with TRBJ2-7, with D possibly TRBD2 on 5 matching bases. CDR1 and CDR2 from the germline V gene are SGHTA and FQGNSA. The CDR3 is 16 residues long. V lost 3 bases to trimming and J lost 0 bases, with 15 bases between them. The CDR3 coding sequence is TGTGCCAGCAGCTTTAGAGCTCGGAGGAGCTCCTACGAGCAGTACTTC. Protein sequence: CASSFRARRSSYEQYF.

The chain combines TRBV2 with TRBJ1-2, with 10 bases lining up with TRBD1. The CDR3 sequence is 14 residues long. The V segment lost 7 bases and the J segment 7 bases; nucleotides outside the gene matches: 9. Per germline, CDR1 SNHLY and CDR2 FYNNEI. The CDR3 DNA follows: TGTGCCAGCATCTGGGACAGGGGAATAGGTGGCTACACCTTC. It is translated as CASIWDRGIGGYTF.

The V call is TRBV2, the J call TRBJ2-3; 8 bases match TRBD2. The CDR3 extends over 16 amino acids. Trimming cost V 5 bases and J 0 bases; bases outside gene matches: 7. CDR1 and CDR2 (germline): SNHLY, FYNNEI. CDR3 coding DNA: TGTGCCAGCAGTCAGATTCTAGCGGGTAGCACAGATACGCAGTATTTT. As protein: CASSQILAGSTDTQYF.

J is TRBJ2-5 and V is TRBV2; 8 bases fit TRBD2. Germline CDR1 and CDR2: SNHLY and FYNNEI. The CDR3 is 14 residues long. Germline trimming cut 5 bases from V and 4 bases from J; bases unmatched to any gene: 6. This CDR3 reads CASSRSGGRETQYF. CDR3 in DNA: TGTGCCAGCAGTCGGTCGGGGGGGCGAGAGACCCAGTACTTC.

V and J are TRBV5-6 and TRBJ2-7; TRBD2 aligns across 10 bases. V lost 0 bases and J lost 3; bases outside the gene matches: 3. Looked up from germline, CDR1 is SGHDT and CDR2 is YYEEEE. The CDR3 is made up of 15 amino acids. CDR3 in DNA: TGTGCCAGCAGCTTGGGGCTAGCGGGGGTCTACGAGCAGTACGTC. This gives the protein CASSLGLAGVYEQYV.

The chain employs TRBV5-6 and TRBJ2-5, with TRBD2 matching over 10 bases. J lost 3 bases, V lost 0 bases, and 8 bases had no gene match. CDR1 is SGHDT and CDR2 is YYEEEE in the germline V gene. The CDR3 covers 17 residues. The CDR3 DNA is TGTGCCAGCAGCTTGGTACTAGCGGGGCCAGTGAAAGAGACCCAGTACTTC. This encodes CASSLVLAGPVKETQYF.

The rearrangement uses TRBV28 and TRBJ1-1; weak D call: TRBD1 (6 bases). The CDR3 is 13 amino acids. V was pared by 8 bases and J by 5 bases, with 15 bases between. Germline V gives CDR1 MDHEN, CDR2 SYDVKM. This CDR3 reads CASGGGGRTEAFF. The CDR3 DNA follows: TGTGCCAGCGGAGGGGGGGGGAGGACTGAAGCTTTCTTT.

V and J are TRBV29-1 and TRBJ1-2; TRBD1 might be the D (6 bases). The CDR3 contains 13 residues. The germline gives CDR1 SQVTM, CDR2 ANQGSEA. The V end was cut by 0 bases, the J end by 9 bases, with 14 bases between. For the CDR3, the DNA is TGCAGCGTTGAAGAACAGGGTCGCGTTAGCTACACCTTC. Translating it yields CSVEEQGRVSYTF.

The rearrangement links TRBV18 to TRBJ1-3, with TRBD1 identical over 8 bases. The CDR3 contains 16 residues. Unmatched junction bases numbered 11, after V lost 6 bases and J lost 4 bases. Per germline, CDR1 KGHSH and CDR2 LQKENI. The CDR3 is CASSPEGQAMGNTIYF. The CDR3 bases are TGTGCCAGCTCCCCGGAGGGACAGGCCATGGGAAACACCATATATTTT.

V is TRBV5-1 and J is TRBJ1-4, with D possibly matching TRBD1 (5 bases). The germline CDR1 and CDR2 sequences are SGHRS and YFSETQ. The CDR3 runs 14 residues. The V end was cut by 3 bases, the J end by 5 bases, with 11 bases between. The CDR3 region has the DNA TGCGCCAGCAGCTATCAGGGATCCAATGAAAAACTGTTTTTT. Its translation: CASSYQGSNEKLFF. Looking up the rest from reference TRBV5-1 and TRBJ1-4 gives the full variable domain: KAGVTQTPRYLIKTRGQQVTLSCSPISGHRSVSWYQQTPGQGLQFLFEYFSETQRNKGNFPGRFSGRQFSNSRSEMNVSTLELGDSALYLCASSYQGSNEKLFFGSGTQLSVL.

This clone was counted ten times or more. V usage is TRBV27 and J usage is TRBJ1-1, with D perhaps TRBD1 (6 bases). This CDR3 comprises 13 residues. V lost 9 bases and J 3 bases, leaving 14 bases between the germline ends. CDR1 is MNHEY, CDR2 SMNVEV, per germline (reference sequence). The CDR3 sequence: CASKGQSYTEAFF. In nucleotides, the CDR3 is TGTGCCAGTAAAGGACAGTCCTACACTGAAGCTTTCTTT.

J is TRBJ2-5 and V is TRBV11-3; maybe TRBD1 (6 bases). CDR1 is SGHNT and CDR2 is YENEEA in the germline V gene. V shed 0 bases and J shed 7 bases, with 9 bases lying between them. CDR3 length: 13 residues. In nucleotides, the CDR3 is TGTGCCAGCAGCTTAGACCCCAGGGGGACCCAGTACTTC. It translates to CASSLDPRGTQYF.

This clone came up a few times. The V and J genes are TRBV25-1 and TRBJ1-1; TRBD1 matches at 8 bases. The germline CDR1 and CDR2 sequences are MGHDK and SYGVNS. Trimming cost V 4 bases and J 2 bases; bases outside gene matches: 6. The CDR3 has 15 amino acids. The chain's CDR3 is CASSVQGAKNTEAFF. The CDR3 nucleotides read TGTGCCAGCAGTGTCCAGGGGGCGAAAAACACTGAAGCTTTCTTT. The whole variable domain, remainder taken from reference TRBV25-1 and TRBJ1-1, is EADIYQTPRYLVIGTGKKITLECSQTMGHDKMYWYQQDPGMELHLIHYSYGVNSTEKGDLSSESTVSRIRTEHFPLTLESARPSHTSQYLCASSVQGAKNTEAFFGQGTRLTVV.